These 27 T cell receptor beta chains were all obtained from the same sample, sequenced in a study of T cell responses to AZD1222 COVID-19 vaccine. Assay used: immunoSEQ multiplex PCR; TCRdb lists only in-frame clones, some missing. The data contain more than 150,000 clones, around 86% of them singletons. Sample: peripheral blood, taken 28 days after the second AZD1222 dose. The source is an adult who received the AZD1222 COVID-19 vaccine.

This clone was picked up many times. CDR3 in DNA: TGTGCCAGCAGATTCGGAGGCCTCTCCTACAATGAGCAGTTCTTC. Its translation is CASRFGGLSYNEQFF. V usage is TRBV11-2 and J usage is TRBJ2-1, with D perhaps matching TRBD2 (5 bases). Germline CDR1 is SGHAT and CDR2 is FQNNGV. The CDR3 runs to 15 residues. Trimming took off 6 bases at V and 0 bases at J, with 12 bases between the two ends.

This clone appeared a single time. The rearrangement links TRBV28 to TRBJ1-1; a possible D gene is TRBD1 (6 bases). The CDR3 is 14 amino acids. Trimming stripped 2 bases from V and 11 bases from J, with 18 bases between. Germline lookup yields CDR1 MDHEN and CDR2 SYDVKM. CDR3 in amino acids: CASSLPGQPLRAFF. The CDR3 nucleotides are TGTGCCAGCAGTTTACCTGGACAGCCCTTGAGGGCTTTCTTT. The whole variable domain, remainder taken from reference TRBV28 and TRBJ1-1, is DVKVTQSSRYLVKRTGEKVFLECVQDMDHENMFWYRQDPGLGLRLIYFSYDVKMKEKGDIPEGYSVSREKKERFSLILESASTNQTSMYLCASSLPGQPLRAFFGQGTRLTVV.

The chain combines TRBV19 with TRBJ2-6; tentative D call: TRBD2 (6 bases). This CDR3 is 17 amino acids long. V was pared by 8 bases and J by 2 bases, with 19 bases between. Germline V lookup: CDR1 LNHDA, CDR2 SQIVND (reference sequence). As DNA, the CDR3 is TGTGCCAGTCGGCATCGGGGGTTTGAGACTGGGGCCAACGTCCTGACTTTC. It specifies CASRHRGFETGANVLTF.

This chain links TRBV5-1 with TRBJ1-1; D ambiguous. The CDR3 has 13 amino acids. V dropped 1 base and J dropped 7 bases, with 11 bases sitting between them. Per germline, CDR1 SGHRS and CDR2 YFSETQ. CDR3 in amino acids: CASSLSQAREAFF. DNA of the CDR3: TGCGCCAGCAGCTTGTCGCAGGCCCGTGAAGCTTTCTTT. Full variable domain (outside the CDR3, taken from reference TRBV5-1 and TRBJ1-1): KAGVTQTPRYLIKTRGQQVTLSCSPISGHRSVSWYQQTPGQGLQFLFEYFSETQRNKGNFPGRFSGRQFSNSRSEMNVSTLELGDSALYLCASSLSQAREAFFGQGTRLTVV.

The chain links TRBV5-4 to TRBJ2-7, with TRBD1 matching 9 bases. J gave up 3 bases and V 0 bases, and 4 bases lay outside the gene matches. CDR1 and CDR2 from the germline V gene are SGHNT and YYREEE (reference sequence). CDR3 length: 15 residues. CDR3 protein: CASSLAQTGGYEQYF. CDR3 DNA sequence: TGTGCCAGCAGCTTGGCCCAGACAGGGGGCTACGAGCAGTACTTC. Looking up the rest from reference TRBV5-4 and TRBJ2-7 gives the full variable domain: ETGVTQSPTHLIKTRGQQVTLRCSSQSGHNTVSWYQQALGQGPQFIFQYYREEENGRGNFPPRFSGLQFPNYSSELNVNALELDDSALYLCASSLAQTGGYEQYFGPGTRLTVT.

This clone appeared a few times. This chain joins TRBV18 and TRBJ1-1; D is possibly TRBD1 (6 bases). The CDR3 covers 14 residues. Germline-derived CDR1 and CDR2 are KGHSH and LQKENI. The V and J ends lost 6 bases and 0 bases respectively, with 11 bases between them. CDR3 region: CASSRGQLNTEAFF. The CDR3 DNA reads TGTGCCAGCTCGCGAGGACAGTTGAACACTGAAGCTTTCTTT.

This clone occurred once. This sequence joins TRBV6-5 and TRBJ2-3; possibly TRBD1 for D (5 bases). Deletions cut 5 bases from V and 7 bases from J, with 10 bases between. The germline V gene has CDR1 MNHEY and CDR2 SVGAGI. The CDR3 is 12 amino acids. The CDR3 DNA is TGTGCCAGCAGTAGGGGCCCGAATACGCAGTATTTT. Residues: CASSRGPNTQYF.

The chain is built from TRBV5-4 and TRBJ2-1, with 7 bases that match TRBD1. V was clipped by 0 bases and J by 6 bases; unmatched bases: 3. CDR3 size: 14 residues. Germline V gives CDR1 SGHNT, CDR2 YYREEE (reference sequence). The CDR3 DNA reads TGTGCCAGCAGCTTGGACAGGGGTCGCAATGAGCAGTTCTTC. Translation: CASSLDRGRNEQFF.

The CDR3 spells CASSTIPGLAGAGTQYF. CDR3 DNA: TGTGCCAGCAGTACCATCCCGGGACTAGCGGGGGCAGGGACGCAGTATTTT. The V gene is TRBV6-2 or TRBV6-3, the J gene TRBJ2-3, with 14 positions matching TRBD2. CDR1 and CDR2 from the germline V gene are MNHEY and SVGEGT. There are 17 residues in the CDR3. V lost 5 bases, J lost 9 bases, and 13 bases stayed unmatched.

The chain carries TRBV6-5 and TRBJ1-3; D not resolved. The V end was cut by 6 bases, the J end by 0 bases, with 12 bases between. The length of the CDR3 is 15 residues. The germline CDR1 and CDR2 sequences are MNHEY and SVGAGI. DNA for the CDR3: TGTGCCAGCAGGGCCAGACGGCTCTCTGGAAACACCATATATTTT. This translates into CASRARRLSGNTIYF.

CDR3 nucleotide sequence: TGTGCCAGCAGTCCCGCCGGGGTTGAGCAGTTCTTC. It is translated as CASSPAGVEQFF. V is TRBV12-3 or TRBV12-4 and J is TRBJ2-1; D possibly corresponds to TRBD2 (5 bases). V was pared by 5 bases and J by 9 bases, with 11 bases between. The CDR3 sequence is 12 residues long.

V is TRBV5-4 and J is TRBJ2-6; 8 bases match TRBD1. The V gene's germline CDR1 is SGHNT and CDR2 YYREEE (reference sequence). V trimming: 5 bases; J trimming: 4 bases; junction bases outside the gene matches: 14. The CDR3 is 18 residues long. CDR3 sequence reads: CASRMGQALVGGANVLTF. In DNA, the CDR3 is TGTGCCAGCAGAATGGGACAGGCCTTAGTTGGAGGGGCCAACGTCCTGACTTTC.

This clone was picked up one time. V usage is TRBV11-2 and J usage is TRBJ2-5; TRBD1 matches at 8 bases. Unmatched junction bases numbered 6, after V lost 5 bases and J lost 1 base. This CDR3 has 15 amino acids. Germline values: CDR1 SGHAT, CDR2 FQNNGV. The CDR3 DNA follows: TGTGCCAGCAGCCCCCGACAGGGGCTCCAAGAGACCCAGTACTTC. Translated, it gives CASSPRQGLQETQYF.

The genes are TRBV5-4 and TRBJ1-4; no clear D. Germline V gene data show CDR1 as SGHNT and CDR2 as YYREEE (reference sequence). This CDR3 has 14 residues. Trimming left V 4 bases short and J 1 base short, with 8 bases between. CDR3 residues: CASSAGITNEKLFF. In DNA form, the CDR3 reads TGTGCCAGCAGCGCCGGGATAACTAATGAAAAACTGTTTTTT.

V is TRBV6-6 and J is TRBJ1-1, with unresolved D. Deletions cut 8 bases from V and 8 bases from J, with 15 bases between. The V gene's germline CDR1 is MNHNY and CDR2 SVGAGI (reference sequence). This CDR3 comprises 12 residues. CDR3 sequence reads: CASRHPVGEAFF. The CDR3 DNA sequence: TGTGCCAGCCGTCACCCGGTCGGGGAAGCTTTCTTT.

This clone was counted only a few times. The sample has other DNA sequences that encode this CDR3 too. J is TRBJ2-5 and V is TRBV12-3 or TRBV12-4; D is unclear. The ends were cut back, 3 bases at V and 5 bases at J, with 4 bases in the middle. The CDR3 length is 11 residues. The CDR3 sequence is CASSFGETQYF. CDR3 sequence (DNA): TGTGCCAGCAGTTTTGGTGAGACCCAGTACTTC.

V and J are TRBV27 and TRBJ2-1; TRBD2 matches at 8 bases. From germline, CDR1 is MNHEY and CDR2 SMNVEV (reference sequence). CDR3 length: 15 amino acids. V shed 8 bases, J shed 1 base, and the junction held 7 bases outside the gene matches. The CDR3 reads CASGLTSGSYNEQFF. CDR3 DNA: TGTGCCAGCGGACTCACTAGCGGATCCTACAATGAGCAGTTCTTC.

This rearrangement joins TRBV6-2 or TRBV6-3 to TRBJ1-1; 7 positions agree with TRBD1. J was trimmed by 4 bases and V by 2 bases; bases with no gene match: 13. Germline V gene data show CDR1 as MNHEY and CDR2 as SVGEGT. This CDR3 spans 17 amino acids. The CDR3 bases are TGTGCCAGCAGTTACCCATCGACAGGGAAGGGGACCACTGAAGCTTTCTTT. Residues: CASSYPSTGKGTTEAFF.

The count of this clone is one. This chain uses TRBV7-3 with TRBJ2-3; 8 nucleotides line up with TRBD2. The CDR3 covers 15 residues. V shed 5 bases, J shed 8 bases, and the junction held 12 bases outside the gene matches. The germline gives CDR1 SGHTA, CDR2 FQGTGA. DNA for the CDR3: TGTGCCAGCAGCCCCTCCGCGGGACTAGGGGGTACGCAGTATTTT. Its protein product is CASSPSAGLGGTQYF.

In this sample, this clone turned up once. CDR3 bases: TGTGCCAGCAGCCGAGGGGTTCGGGAGACCCAGTACTTC. Encoded protein: CASSRGVRETQYF. The chain combines TRBV7-2 with TRBJ2-5; either TRBD1 or TRBD2 may fit D (5 bases each). The germline V and J ends were trimmed by 5 bases and 5 bases, with 12 bases remaining between them. CDR3 size: 13 residues. Germline CDR1 SGHTA, CDR2 FQGNSA. Full variable domain (outside the CDR3, taken from reference TRBV7-2 and TRBJ2-5): GAGVSQSPSNKVTEKGKDVELRCDPISGHTALYWYRQSLGQGLEFLIYFQGNSAPDKSGLPSDRFSAERTGGSVSTLTIQRTQQEDSAVYLCASSRGVRETQYFGPGTRLLVL.

The CDR3 sequence: CATSLTGGNEQFF. The CDR3 nucleotides read TGTGCCACCAGCCTGACAGGGGGGAATGAGCAGTTCTTC. This sequence joins TRBV24-1 and TRBJ2-1, with 9 bases lining up with TRBD1. Germline CDR1 and CDR2: KGHDR and SFDVKD. Trimming removed 7 bases from V and 7 bases from J; junction bases left unmatched: 4. CDR3 length equals 13 residues.

The CDR3: CASTPWGTGPNTDTQYF. The CDR3 DNA reads TGTGCCAGCACTCCCTGGGGGACCGGTCCTAACACAGATACGCAGTATTTT. V gene TRBV7-6 combines with J gene TRBJ2-3; either TRBD1 or TRBD2 may fit D (5 bases each). Germline V gives CDR1 SGHVS, CDR2 FNYEAQ. V was cut by 7 bases and J by 2 bases, with 22 bases left in between. The CDR3 has 17 residues.

The chain combines TRBV5-8 with TRBJ2-7; D is undetermined. Germline V gene data show CDR1 as SGHTS and CDR2 as YDEGEE. This CDR3 has 11 amino acids. Trimming left V 3 bases short and J 3 bases short, with 4 bases between. The CDR3 coding sequence is TGTGCCAGCAGCTCAAGCTACGAGCAGTACTTC. This encodes CASSSSYEQYF.

This clone was detected once. The chain has TRBV2 and TRBJ1-5, with a tentative D call TRBD1 (5 bases). V was pared by 5 bases and J by 3 bases, with 11 bases between. From germline, CDR1 is SNHLY and CDR2 FYNNEI. The CDR3 consists of 14 residues. CDR3 sequence: CASSPGLPNQPQHF. DNA for the CDR3: TGTGCCAGCAGTCCGGGACTCCCCAATCAGCCCCAGCATTTT.

The V call is TRBV2, the J call TRBJ2-7; the match to TRBD2 covers 8 bases. There are 15 residues in the CDR3. Germline values: CDR1 SNHLY, CDR2 FYNNEI. The junction had 6 bases not matched to a gene; V was cut back by 3 bases and J by 2 bases. CDR3 in DNA: TGTGCCAGCAGTGAGGGGGGCGGGAGGACCTACGAGCAGTACTTC. This encodes CASSEGGGRTYEQYF.

The chain links TRBV15 to TRBJ2-5; maybe TRBD1 (7 bases). Trimming took off 4 bases at V and 2 bases at J, with 14 bases between the two ends. The CDR3 totals 15 residues. Per germline, CDR1 LNHNV and CDR2 YYDKDF (reference sequence). CDR3 in amino acids: CATSNSAGQQETQYF. The CDR3 DNA follows: TGTGCCACCAGCAACTCTGCGGGACAGCAAGAGACCCAGTACTTC.

This chain uses TRBV30 with TRBJ1-4; 8 bases are shared with TRBD1. V trimming: 3 bases; J trimming: 7 bases; junction bases outside the gene matches: 7. The CDR3 contains 14 residues. The germline V gene encodes CDR1 GTSNPN and CDR2 SVGIG (reference sequence). CDR3 protein: CAWRKQGGGEKLFF. DNA of the CDR3: TGTGCCTGGAGAAAACAGGGGGGCGGTGAAAAACTGTTTTTT. Based on the CDR3 plus reference TRBV30 and TRBJ1-4, the full variable domain is SQTIHQWPATLVQPVGSPLSLECTVEGTSNPNLYWYRQAAGRGLQLLFYSVGIGQISSEVPQNLSASRPQDRQFILSSKKLLLSDSGFYLCAWRKQGGGEKLFFGSGTQLSVL.